Included here is one TCR beta chain sequence, with context. Method: immunoSEQ multiplex PCR; TCRdb's copy keeps in-frame clones and lacks some. The sample has about 610,000 clones, approximately 88% seen once. The sample originates from a study of shared T cell receptors in the human thymus. Germline V gives CDR1 LNHNV, CDR2 YYDKDF (reference sequence). This CDR3 region has 21 residues. The V segment lost 4 bases and the J segment 6 bases; nucleotides outside the gene matches: 26. This sample also belongs to another study, concerning human thymus T cells.

This receptor was obtained from a boy under two years old with a congenital heart defect. The chain joins TRBV15 to TRBJ2-1; the match to TRBD2 covers 8 bases. The specimen was thymocytes. This CDR3 is CATSTGPGRSPGTRRSNEQFF. The CDR3 nucleotides read TGTGCCACCAGCACCGGTCCGGGACGGAGTCCCGGGACTAGAAGGAGCAATGAGCAGTTCTTC.